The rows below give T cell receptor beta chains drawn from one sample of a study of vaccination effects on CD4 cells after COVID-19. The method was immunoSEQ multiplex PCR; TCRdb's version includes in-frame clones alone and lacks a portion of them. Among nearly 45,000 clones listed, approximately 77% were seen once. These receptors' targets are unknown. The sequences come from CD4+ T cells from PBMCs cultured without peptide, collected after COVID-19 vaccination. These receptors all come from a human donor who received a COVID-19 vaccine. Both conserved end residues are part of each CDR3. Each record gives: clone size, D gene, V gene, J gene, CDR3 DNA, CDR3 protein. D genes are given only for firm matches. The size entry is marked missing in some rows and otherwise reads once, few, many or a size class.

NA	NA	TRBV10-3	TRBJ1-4	TGTGCCATCTCAGTCGGCAGGGATGAAAAACTGTTTTTT	CAISVGRDEKLFF
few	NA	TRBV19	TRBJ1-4	TGTGCCAGTAGTCCTCAAGACAGGATAAATGAAAAACTGTTTTTT	CASSPQDRINEKLFF
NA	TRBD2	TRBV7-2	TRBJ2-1	TGTGCCAGCAGCGATCAACCGGGACTAGCCTCCAATGAGCAGTTCTTC	CASSDQPGLASNEQFF
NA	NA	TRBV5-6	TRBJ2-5	TGTGCCAGCAGTAGGTTCTCCGGGGGTGAAGACTTTCAAGAGACCCAGTACTTC	CASSRFSGGEDFQETQYF
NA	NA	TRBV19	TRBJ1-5	TGTGCCAGTAGTATAAATCAGGGGAATAGCAATCAGCCCCAGCATTTT	CASSINQGNSNQPQHF
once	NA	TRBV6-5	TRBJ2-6	TGTGCCAGCAGAAGAAGCAGGGATGGGGCCAACGTCCTGACTTTC	CASRRSRDGANVLTF
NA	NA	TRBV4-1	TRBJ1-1	TGCGCCAGCAGCCAAGATCGAGCCAGGGTGGGGACTGAAGCTTTCTTT	CASSQDRARVGTEAFF
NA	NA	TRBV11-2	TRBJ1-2	TGTGCCAGCAGCTCCCTGAGCCGGGACGGTGTAGGCTACACCTTC	CASSSLSRDGVGYTF
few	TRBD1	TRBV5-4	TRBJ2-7	TGTGCCAGCTACCGGGACAGGGAGACCTACGAGCAGTACTTC	CASYRDRETYEQYF
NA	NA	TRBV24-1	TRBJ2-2	TGTGCCACCAGTTGGAGAAACGCCGGGGAGCTGTTTTTT	CATSWRNAGELFF
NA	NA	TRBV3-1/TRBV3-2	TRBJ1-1	TGTGCCAGCAGCCATATCACGGTCAGCCGCAAGAACACTGAAGCTTTCTTT	CASSHITVSRKNTEAFF
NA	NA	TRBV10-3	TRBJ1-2	TGTGCCATCAGTGAGTCCCGTGAGATGGCACGGTTCTATGGCTACACCTTC	CAISESREMARFYGYTF
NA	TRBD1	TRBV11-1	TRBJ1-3	TGTGCCAGCACCTCGGGACAGGTGAAAAACACCATATATTTT	CASTSGQVKNTIYF
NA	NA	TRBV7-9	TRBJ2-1	TGTGCCAGCAGCTTAATGCAGGGGGAGCAGTTCTTC	CASSLMQGEQFF
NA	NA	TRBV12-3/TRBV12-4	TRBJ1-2	TGTGCCAGCAGTTTAGAATGGGAGAATGGCTACACCTTC	CASSLEWENGYTF
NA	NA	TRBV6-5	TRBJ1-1	TGTGCCAGCAGTTACTCGGGGGATAGGGGCACTGAAGCTTTCTTT	CASSYSGDRGTEAFF
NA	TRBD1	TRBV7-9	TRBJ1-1	TGTGCCAGCAGCTTTTTCGGACAGGGGGGAACTGAAGCTTTCTTT	CASSFFGQGGTEAFF
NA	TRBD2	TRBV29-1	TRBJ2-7	TGCAGCGTTGAAGATTCGGCTAGCGGGGGGTACGAGCAGTACTTC	CSVEDSASGGYEQYF
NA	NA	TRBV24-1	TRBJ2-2	TGTGCCACCAGTGGGGTGAGCACCGGGGAGCTGTTTTTT	CATSGVSTGELFF
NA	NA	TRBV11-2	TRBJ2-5	TGTGCCAGCAGCTTGACTCAACAAGAGACCCAGTACTTC	CASSLTQQETQYF
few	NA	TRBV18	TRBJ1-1	TGTGCCAGCTCACCTTCAGGGGACACTGAAGCTTTCTTT	CASSPSGDTEAFF
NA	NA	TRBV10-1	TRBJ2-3	TGCGCCAGCAGTGTAGGGGGGGGAGGCACAGATACGCAGTATTTT	CASSVGGGGTDTQYF
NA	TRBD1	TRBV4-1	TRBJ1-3	TGCGCCAGCAGCCAGGAGACAGGGGTAGGAAACACCATATATTTT	CASSQETGVGNTIYF
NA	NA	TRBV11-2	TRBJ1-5	TGTGCCAGCAGCTTAGGTCTCGGGCGTAACAATCAGCCCCAGCATTTT	CASSLGLGRNNQPQHF
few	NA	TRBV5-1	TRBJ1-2	TGCGCCAGCAGCTTGGTAGGGACTGGGAACTATGGCTACACCTTC	CASSLVGTGNYGYTF
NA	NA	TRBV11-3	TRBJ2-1	TGTGCCAGCAGCCCAGCGGGTAGCGCTGCCTACAATGAGCAGTTCTTC	CASSPAGSAAYNEQFF
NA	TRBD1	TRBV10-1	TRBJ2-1	TGCGCCAGCAGTGATCGGGACAGCCTCTCCTACAATGAGCAGTTCTTC	CASSDRDSLSYNEQFF
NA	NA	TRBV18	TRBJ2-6	TGTGCCAGCTCACCAGGGATCTCTGGGGCCAACGTCCTGACTTTC	CASSPGISGANVLTF
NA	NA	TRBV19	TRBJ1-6	TGTGCCAGCAAGACAGGAGGTGATTCACCCCTCCACTTT	CASKTGGDSPLHF
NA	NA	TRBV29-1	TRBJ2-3	TGCAGCGTTGAACTAGGGTCCGATACGCAGTATTTT	CSVELGSDTQYF
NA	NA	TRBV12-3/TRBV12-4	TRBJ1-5	TGTGCCAGCAGTTTTAGCAATCAGCCCCAGCATTTT	CASSFSNQPQHF
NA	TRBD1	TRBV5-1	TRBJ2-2	TGCGCCAGCAGCTTGGGGACAGGCACCGGGGAGCTGTTTTTT	CASSLGTGTGELFF
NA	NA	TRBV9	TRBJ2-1	TGTGCCAGCAGCGTAGGGACAGCCTTATCCTACAATGAGCAGTTCTTC	CASSVGTALSYNEQFF
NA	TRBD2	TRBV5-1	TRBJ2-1	TGCGCCAGCAGCCTCTCCGGGACTAGCGGGAGGAGCTCCTACAATGAGCAGTTCTTC	CASSLSGTSGRSSYNEQFF
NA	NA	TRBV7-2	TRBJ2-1	TGTGCCAGCAGCTTAGTGAGGGAGGTTCGGCAGGGGGTTTTTAGGCAGTTCTTC	CASSLVREVRQGVFRQFF
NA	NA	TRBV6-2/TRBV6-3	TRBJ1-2	TGTGCCAGCAGTTACCCGACGGGGGGTTGGTACACCTTC	CASSYPTGGWYTF
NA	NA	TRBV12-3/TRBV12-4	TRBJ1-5	TGTGCCAGCTGCCAGGCGAATCAGCCCCAGCATTTT	CASCQANQPQHF
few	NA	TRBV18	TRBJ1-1	TGTGCCAGCTCGGAGAATGTGGCGGTAACTGAAGCTTTCTTT	CASSENVAVTEAFF
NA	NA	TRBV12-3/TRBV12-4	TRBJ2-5	TGTGCCAGCAGTTGGGCCGAGACCCAGTACTTC	CASSWAETQYF
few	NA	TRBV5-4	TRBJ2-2	TGTGCCAGCAGCTTGGCCGGGAATGTAGGCACCGGGGAGCTGTTTTTT	CASSLAGNVGTGELFF
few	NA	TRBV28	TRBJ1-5	TGTGCCAGCAGGAGAGGGGCCCAGCCCCAGCATTTT	CASRRGAQPQHF
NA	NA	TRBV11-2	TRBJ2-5	TGTGCCAGCAGCTTGGAACCGGGACCTCACCTCGGGGACTTC	CASSLEPGPHLGDF
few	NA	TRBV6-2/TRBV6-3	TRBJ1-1	TGTGCCAGCAGTTACACGGGGGGCACTGAAGCTTTCTTT	CASSYTGGTEAFF
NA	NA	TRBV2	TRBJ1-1	TGTGCCAGAGCTTGGGGGGTTGGCGAGTCGAACACTGAAGCTTTCTTT	CARAWGVGESNTEAFF
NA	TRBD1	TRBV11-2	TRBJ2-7	TGTGCCAGCAGGCAAACAGGGGGCTCTAACGAGCAGTACTTC	CASRQTGGSNEQYF
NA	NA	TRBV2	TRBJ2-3	TGTGCCAGCAGTGAAAGGGACCCTTATACGCAGTATTTT	CASSERDPYTQYF
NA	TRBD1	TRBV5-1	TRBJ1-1	TGCGCCAGCAGCACCGGGACAGTGAACACTGAAGCTTTCTTT	CASSTGTVNTEAFF
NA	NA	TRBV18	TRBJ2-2	TGTGCCAGCTCCCCGACCGTGTCGAACACCGGGGAGCTGTTTTTT	CASSPTVSNTGELFF
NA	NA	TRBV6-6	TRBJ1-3	TGTGCCAGCAGTCCCCGATACATCCTCTACTCTGGAAACACCATATATTTT	CASSPRYILYSGNTIYF